This TCR beta chain was captured by sequencing in a study of blood T cell repertoires in COVID-19. About the research overall: The origin of the acute and convalescent COVID-19 samples was the United States, Italy and Spain.

Germline V gene data show CDR1 as KGHDR and CDR2 as SFDVKD. The CDR3 loop spans 14 amino acids. V lost 2 bases, J lost 8 bases, and 4 bases stayed unmatched. Original methodology: Reference gene primer amplification in the assay estimated nucleated cell counts. The data were produced by immunoSEQ multiplex PCR, yet TCRdb's version contains in-frame clones alone and is incomplete. V and J calls and clone size are given by that table; D and trimming were obtained from the DNA. The table records under 65,000 clones, roughly 80% of them present only once. This receptor was identified in a woman in her 70s with acute or convalescent COVID-19. The V and J genes are TRBV24-1 and TRBJ2-1, with TRBD1 identical over 8 bases. The sample comprised peripheral blood. The CDR3 loop is CATSDSGTGHEQFF. Here the CDR3 DNA reads TGTGCCACCAGTGATTCCGGGACAGGTCATGAGCAGTTCTTC.